This TCR beta chain was captured by sequencing in a study of blood T cell repertoires in COVID-19. Sequencing used immunoSEQ multiplex PCR; TCRdb keeps in-frame clones, though not all of them. This table holds about 220,000 clones, 86% found once. Membership in each cohort depended on participant-reported clinical history. Germline CDR1 KGHSH, CDR2 LQKENI. V lost 2 bases and J lost 7; bases outside the gene matches: 7. This CDR3 is built from 14 residues. Sequencing input: PBMCs or T cells enriched from blood (not recorded which). This rearrangement joins TRBV18 to TRBJ1-1; 7 bases match TRBD1. The TCR sequence derives from a woman aged 40 to 50 with acute COVID-19. Written as DNA, the CDR3 is TGTGCCAGCTCACCAGGACAGGTAGGAGGTGAAGCTTTCTTT. This codes for CASSPGQVGGEAFF.